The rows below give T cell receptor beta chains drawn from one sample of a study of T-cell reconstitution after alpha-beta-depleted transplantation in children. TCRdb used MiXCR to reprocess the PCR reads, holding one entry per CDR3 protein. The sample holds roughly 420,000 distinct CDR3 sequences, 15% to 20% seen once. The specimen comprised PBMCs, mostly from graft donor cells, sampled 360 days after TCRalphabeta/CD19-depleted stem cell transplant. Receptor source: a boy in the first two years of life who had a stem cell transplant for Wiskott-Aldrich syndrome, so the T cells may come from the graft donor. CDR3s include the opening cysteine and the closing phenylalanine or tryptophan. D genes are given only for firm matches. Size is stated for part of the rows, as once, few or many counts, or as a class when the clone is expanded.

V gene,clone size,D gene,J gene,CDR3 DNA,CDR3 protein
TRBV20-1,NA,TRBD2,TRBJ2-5,TGCAGTGCCAGGCGGGGGGGTGAGGGAGGAGAGACCCAGTACTTC,CSARRGGEGGETQYF
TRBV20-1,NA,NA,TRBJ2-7,TGCAGTGCTAGGCACGGGCTTTCCTACGAGCAGTACTTC,CSARHGLSYEQYF
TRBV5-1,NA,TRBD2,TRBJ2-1,TGCGCCAGCAGCTCACCACTAGCGGGGGGGTACAATGAGCAGTTCTTC,CASSSPLAGGYNEQFF
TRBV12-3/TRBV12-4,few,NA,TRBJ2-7,TGTGCCAGCAGGCCTGGACAGTTAACCTACGAGCAGTACTTC,CASRPGQLTYEQYF
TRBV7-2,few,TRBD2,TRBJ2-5,TGTGCCAGCAGCTCGGGACTAGCGGAGAAGAAGACCCAGTACTTC,CASSSGLAEKKTQYF
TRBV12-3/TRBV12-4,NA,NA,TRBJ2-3,TGTGCCAGCAGCTCTCCAGGGAGGGATACGCAGTATTTT,CASSSPGRDTQYF
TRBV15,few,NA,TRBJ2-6,TGTGCCACCAGCAGAGAGCGCGGGCTACCCTACTCTGGGGCCAACGTCCTGACTTTC,CATSRERGLPYSGANVLTF
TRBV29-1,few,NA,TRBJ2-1,TGCAGCGTTGGGGGTTACTACAATGAGCAGTTCTTC,CSVGGYYNEQFF
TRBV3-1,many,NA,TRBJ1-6,TGTGCCAGCAGCCAAGGGTTGGGGTCTGGGAATTCACCCCTCCACTTT,CASSQGLGSGNSPLHF
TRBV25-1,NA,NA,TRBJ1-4,TGTGCCAGCAGTGAATCCCTCCCCGTCGGAACTAATGAAAAACTGTTTTTT,CASSESLPVGTNEKLFF
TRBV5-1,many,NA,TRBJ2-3,TGCGCCAGCAGCTCCAGACTGGCAGATACGCAGTATTTT,CASSSRLADTQYF
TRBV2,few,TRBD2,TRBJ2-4,TGTGCCAGCAAAGTGGGGGAGGGCCGTGACAAAAACATTCAGTACTTC,CASKVGEGRDKNIQYF
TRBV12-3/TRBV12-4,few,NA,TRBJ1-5,TGTGCCAGCAGTTACAGGTTCGGCAATCAGCCCCAGCATTTT,CASSYRFGNQPQHF
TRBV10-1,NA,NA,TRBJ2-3,TGCGCCGGCAGTGAAGCAGATACGCAGTATTTT,CAGSEADTQYF
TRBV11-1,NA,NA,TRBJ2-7,TGTGCCAGCAGCTTTGGGGCAAGGGGACCCCATCCTCCCTACGAGCAGTACTTC,CASSFGARGPHPPYEQYF
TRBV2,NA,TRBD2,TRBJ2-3,TGTGCCAGTCCACTAGCGGGGGGTTCCACAGATACGCAGTATTTT,CASPLAGGSTDTQYF
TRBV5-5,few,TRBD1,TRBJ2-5,TGTGCCAGCAGCTTGTTGGGACAGGGACGCGAAGAGACCCAGTACTTC,CASSLLGQGREETQYF
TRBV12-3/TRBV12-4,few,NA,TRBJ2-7,TGTGCCAGCAGCCCACTCGACAGCCGCTACGAGCAGTACTTC,CASSPLDSRYEQYF
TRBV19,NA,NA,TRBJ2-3,TGTGCCAGTAGTATAACGGACACCATAGAAGATACGCAGTATTTT,CASSITDTIEDTQYF
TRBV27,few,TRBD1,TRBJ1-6,TGTGCCAGCAGATACCTTACAGGGGGCGGTTCACCCCTCCACTTT,CASRYLTGGGSPLHF
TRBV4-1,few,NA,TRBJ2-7,TGCGCCAGCAGCCAAGGGGCAGGGAGAGAAAGCGAGCAGTACTTC,CASSQGAGRESEQYF
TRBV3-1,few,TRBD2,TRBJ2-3,TGTGCCAGCAGCCAGCGGGGGGGCAGGACAGATACGCAGTATTTT,CASSQRGGRTDTQYF
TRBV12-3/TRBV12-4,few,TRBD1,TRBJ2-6,TGTGCCAGCAGTCAGGGGGCTGGGGCCAACGTCCTGACTTTC,CASSQGAGANVLTF
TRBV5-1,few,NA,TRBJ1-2,TGCGCCAGCAGTTCCTCAGGCGGATCTATTAACTATGGCTACACCTTC,CASSSSGGSINYGYTF
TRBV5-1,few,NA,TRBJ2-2,TGCGCCAGCAGCCAGACAGAGGCCGGGGAGCTGTTTTTT,CASSQTEAGELFF
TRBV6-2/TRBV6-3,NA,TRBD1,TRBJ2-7,TGTGCCAGCACTCCTTCCTGGACAGGGGGCTACGAGCAGTACTTC,CASTPSWTGGYEQYF
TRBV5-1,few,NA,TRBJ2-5,TGCGCCAGCAGCTTGGGGGATGGCGGGATAGCGGAGACCCAGTACTTC,CASSLGDGGIAETQYF
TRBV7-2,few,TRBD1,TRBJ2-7,TGTGCCAGCAGCTTAGTTGGACAGGGGGCGCGCTACGAGCAGTACTTC,CASSLVGQGARYEQYF
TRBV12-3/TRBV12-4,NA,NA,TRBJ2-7,TGTGCCAGCAGTTTAGTTGCGCTCGGGAGCTCCTACGAGCAGTACTTC,CASSLVALGSSYEQYF
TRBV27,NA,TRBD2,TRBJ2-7,TGTGCCAGCAGTTTACTAGCGGGGGCCTCCTACGAGCAGTACTTC,CASSLLAGASYEQYF
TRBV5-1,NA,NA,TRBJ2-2,TGCGCCAGCAGCTATCTAGGGGGCACCGGGGAGCTGTTTTTT,CASSYLGGTGELFF